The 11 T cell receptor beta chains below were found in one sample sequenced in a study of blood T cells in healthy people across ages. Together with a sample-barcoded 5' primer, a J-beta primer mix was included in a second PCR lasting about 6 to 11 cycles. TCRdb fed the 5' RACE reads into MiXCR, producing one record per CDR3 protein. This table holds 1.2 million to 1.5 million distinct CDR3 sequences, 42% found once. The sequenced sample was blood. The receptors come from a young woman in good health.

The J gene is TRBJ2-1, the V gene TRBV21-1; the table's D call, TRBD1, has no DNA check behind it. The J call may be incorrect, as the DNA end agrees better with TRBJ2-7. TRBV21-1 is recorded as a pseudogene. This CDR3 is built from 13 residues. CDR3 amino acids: CASSERTDNEQYF. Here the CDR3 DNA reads TGTGCCAGCAGCGAACGGACAGATAATGAGCAGTACTTC.

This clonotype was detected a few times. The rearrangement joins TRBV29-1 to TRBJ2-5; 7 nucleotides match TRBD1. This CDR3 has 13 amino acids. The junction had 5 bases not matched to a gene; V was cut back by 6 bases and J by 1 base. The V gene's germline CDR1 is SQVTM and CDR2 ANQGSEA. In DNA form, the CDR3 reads TGCAGCGTCCGCAGGGGGTCCCAAGAGACCCAGTACTTC. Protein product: CSVRRGSQETQYF.

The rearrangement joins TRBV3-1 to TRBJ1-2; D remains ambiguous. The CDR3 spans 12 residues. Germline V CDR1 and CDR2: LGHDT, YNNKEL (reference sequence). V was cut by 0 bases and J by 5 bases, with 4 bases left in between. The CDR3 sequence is CASSQDHYGYTF. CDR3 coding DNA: TGTGCCAGCAGCCAAGATCATTATGGCTACACCTTC.

DNA of the CDR3: TGTGCCAGCAGCTCCCCCTACTCCCCTCAGGATGAGCAGTACTTC. This gives the protein CASSSPYSPQDEQYF. This sequence joins TRBV7-9 and TRBJ2-5; D gene uncertain. V was cut by 4 bases and J by 11 bases, with 23 bases left in between. The CDR3 is 15 residues long. Per germline, CDR1 SEHNR and CDR2 FQNEAQ (reference sequence).

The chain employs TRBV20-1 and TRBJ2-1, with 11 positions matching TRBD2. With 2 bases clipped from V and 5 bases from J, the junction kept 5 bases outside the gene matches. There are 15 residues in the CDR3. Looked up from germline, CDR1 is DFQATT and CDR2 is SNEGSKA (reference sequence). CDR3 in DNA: TGCAGTGCTAGACCCCTAGCGGGAGGAAACAATGAGCAGTTCTTC. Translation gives CSARPLAGGNNEQFF.

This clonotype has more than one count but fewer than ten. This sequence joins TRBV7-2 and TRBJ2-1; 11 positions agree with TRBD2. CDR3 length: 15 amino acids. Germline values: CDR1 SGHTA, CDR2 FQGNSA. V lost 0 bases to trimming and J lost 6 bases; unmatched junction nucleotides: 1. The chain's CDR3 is CASSLATSGINEQFF. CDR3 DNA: TGTGCCAGCAGCTTAGCGACTAGCGGGATCAATGAGCAGTTCTTC.

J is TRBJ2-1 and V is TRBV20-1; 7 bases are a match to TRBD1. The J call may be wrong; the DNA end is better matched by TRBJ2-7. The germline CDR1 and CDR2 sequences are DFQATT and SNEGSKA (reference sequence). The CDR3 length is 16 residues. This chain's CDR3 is CSARKEPPGQIDEQYF. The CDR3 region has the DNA TGCAGTGCTAGAAAAGAACCGCCGGGACAGATCGACGAGCAGTACTTC.

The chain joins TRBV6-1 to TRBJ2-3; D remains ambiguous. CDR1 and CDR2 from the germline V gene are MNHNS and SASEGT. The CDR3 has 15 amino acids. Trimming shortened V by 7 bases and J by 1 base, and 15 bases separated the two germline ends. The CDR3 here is CASTENGLGTDTQYF. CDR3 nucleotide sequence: TGTGCCAGCACCGAAAATGGGTTGGGCACAGATACGCAGTATTTT.

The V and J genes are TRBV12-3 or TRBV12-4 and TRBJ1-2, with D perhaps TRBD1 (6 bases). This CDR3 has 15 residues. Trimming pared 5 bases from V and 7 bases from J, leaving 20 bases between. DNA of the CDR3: TGTGCCAGCAGTCCAGGGACATTTAAAGGGGGTGGCTACACCTTC. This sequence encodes CASSPGTFKGGGYTF.

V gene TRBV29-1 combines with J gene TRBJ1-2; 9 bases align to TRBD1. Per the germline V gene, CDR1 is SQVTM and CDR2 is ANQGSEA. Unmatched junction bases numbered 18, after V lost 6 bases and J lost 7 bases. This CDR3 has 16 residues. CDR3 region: CSVLRSITGGDTGYTF. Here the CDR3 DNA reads TGCAGCGTGCTGAGGTCAATCACAGGGGGCGACACTGGCTACACCTTC.

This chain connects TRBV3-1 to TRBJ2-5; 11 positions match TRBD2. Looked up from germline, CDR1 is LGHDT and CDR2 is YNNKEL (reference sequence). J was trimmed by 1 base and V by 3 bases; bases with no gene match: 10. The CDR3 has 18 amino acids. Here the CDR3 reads CASSQGDTSGGFQETQYF. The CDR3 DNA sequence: TGTGCCAGCAGCCAGGGAGATACTAGCGGGGGCTTCCAAGAGACCCAGTACTTC.